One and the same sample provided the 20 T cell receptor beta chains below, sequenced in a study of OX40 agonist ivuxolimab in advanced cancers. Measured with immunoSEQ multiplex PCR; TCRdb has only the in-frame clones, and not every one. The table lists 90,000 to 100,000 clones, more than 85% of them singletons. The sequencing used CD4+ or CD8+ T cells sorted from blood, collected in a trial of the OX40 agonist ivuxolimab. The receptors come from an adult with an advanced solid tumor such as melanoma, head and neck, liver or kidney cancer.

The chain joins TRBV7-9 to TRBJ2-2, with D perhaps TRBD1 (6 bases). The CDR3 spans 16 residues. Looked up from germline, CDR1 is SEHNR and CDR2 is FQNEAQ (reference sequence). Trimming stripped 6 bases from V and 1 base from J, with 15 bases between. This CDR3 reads CASSREQGVNTGELFF. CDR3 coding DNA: TGTGCCAGCAGTCGGGAACAGGGAGTGAACACCGGGGAGCTGTTTTTT. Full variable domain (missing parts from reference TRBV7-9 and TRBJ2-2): DTGVSQNPRHKITKRGQNVTFRCDPISEHNRLYWYRQTLGQGPEFLTYFQNEAQLEKSRLLSDRFSAERPKGSFSTLEIQRTEQGDSAMYLCASSREQGVNTGELFFGEGSRLTVL.

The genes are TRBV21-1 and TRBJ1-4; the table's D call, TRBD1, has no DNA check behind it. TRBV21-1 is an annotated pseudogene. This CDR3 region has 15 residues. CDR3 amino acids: CASSKYGTGGEKLFF. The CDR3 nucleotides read TGTGCCAGCAGCAAATATGGGACAGGAGGGGAAAAACTGTTTTTT.

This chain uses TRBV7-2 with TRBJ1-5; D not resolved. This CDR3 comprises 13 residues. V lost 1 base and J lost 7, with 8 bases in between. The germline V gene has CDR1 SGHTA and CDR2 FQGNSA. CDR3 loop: CASSLGLRQPQHF. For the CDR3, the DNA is TGTGCCAGCAGCTTAGGTCTCCGGCAGCCCCAGCATTTT. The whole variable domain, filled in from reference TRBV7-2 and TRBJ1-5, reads GAGVSQSPSNKVTEKGKDVELRCDPISGHTALYWYRQSLGQGLEFLIYFQGNSAPDKSGLPSDRFSAERTGGSVSTLTIQRTQQEDSAVYLCASSLGLRQPQHFGDGTRLSIL.

The CDR3 sequence is CASSTGAASSGNTIYF. The CDR3 DNA is TGCGCCAGCAGCACTGGCGCGGCTAGCTCTGGAAACACCATATATTTT. The chain has TRBV5-1 and TRBJ1-3, with D uncertain. Trimming pared 4 bases from V and 0 bases from J, leaving 14 bases between. The CDR3 runs to 16 residues. The V gene's germline CDR1 is SGHRS and CDR2 YFSETQ.

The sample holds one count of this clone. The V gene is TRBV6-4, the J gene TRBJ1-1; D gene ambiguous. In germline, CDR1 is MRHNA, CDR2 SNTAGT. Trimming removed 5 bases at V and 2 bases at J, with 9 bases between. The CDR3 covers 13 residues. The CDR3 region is CASSLEVNTEAFF. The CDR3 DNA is TGTGCCAGCAGTCTTGAAGTAAACACTGAAGCTTTCTTT.

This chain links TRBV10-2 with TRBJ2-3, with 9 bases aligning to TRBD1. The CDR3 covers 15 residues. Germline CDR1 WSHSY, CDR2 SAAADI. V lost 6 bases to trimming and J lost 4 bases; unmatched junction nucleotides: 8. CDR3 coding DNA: TGCGCCAGCAGAAATACAGGGGGCATCGCAGATACGCAGTATTTT. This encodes CASRNTGGIADTQYF.

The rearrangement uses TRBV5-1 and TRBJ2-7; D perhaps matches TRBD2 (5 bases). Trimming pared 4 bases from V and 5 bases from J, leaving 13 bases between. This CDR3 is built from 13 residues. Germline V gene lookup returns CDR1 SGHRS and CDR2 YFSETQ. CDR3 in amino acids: CASSAPFGDEQYF. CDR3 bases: TGCGCCAGCAGCGCGCCTTTCGGGGACGAGCAGTACTTC.

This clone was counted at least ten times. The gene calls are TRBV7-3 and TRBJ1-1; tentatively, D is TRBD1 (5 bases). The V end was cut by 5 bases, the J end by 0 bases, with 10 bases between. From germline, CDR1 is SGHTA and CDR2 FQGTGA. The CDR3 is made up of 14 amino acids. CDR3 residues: CASSQLGLNTEAFF. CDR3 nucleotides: TGTGCCAGCAGCCAACTGGGACTGAACACTGAAGCTTTCTTT.

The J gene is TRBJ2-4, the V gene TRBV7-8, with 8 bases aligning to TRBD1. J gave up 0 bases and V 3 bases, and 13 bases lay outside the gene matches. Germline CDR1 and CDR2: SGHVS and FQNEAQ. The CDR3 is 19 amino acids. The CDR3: CASSLGQANTKLAKNIQYF. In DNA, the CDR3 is TGTGCCAGCAGCTTGGGACAGGCGAACACCAAATTAGCCAAAAACATTCAGTACTTC.

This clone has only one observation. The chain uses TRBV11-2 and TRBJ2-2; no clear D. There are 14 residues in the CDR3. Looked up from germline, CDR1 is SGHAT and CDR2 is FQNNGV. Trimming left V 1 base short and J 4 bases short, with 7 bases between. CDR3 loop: CASSLGVSTGELFF. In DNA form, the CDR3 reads TGTGCCAGCAGCTTAGGGGTTAGCACCGGGGAGCTGTTTTTT.

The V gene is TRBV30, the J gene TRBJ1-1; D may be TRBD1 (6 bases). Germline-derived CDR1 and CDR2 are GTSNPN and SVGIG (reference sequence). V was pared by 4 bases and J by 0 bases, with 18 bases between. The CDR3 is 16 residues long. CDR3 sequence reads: CAWIEADGQLNTEAFF. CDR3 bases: TGTGCCTGGATTGAAGCCGACGGACAGCTGAACACTGAAGCTTTCTTT. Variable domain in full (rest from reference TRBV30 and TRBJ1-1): SQTIHQWPATLVQPVGSPLSLECTVEGTSNPNLYWYRQAAGRGLQLLFYSVGIGQISSEVPQNLSASRPQDRQFILSSKKLLLSDSGFYLCAWIEADGQLNTEAFFGQGTRLTVV.

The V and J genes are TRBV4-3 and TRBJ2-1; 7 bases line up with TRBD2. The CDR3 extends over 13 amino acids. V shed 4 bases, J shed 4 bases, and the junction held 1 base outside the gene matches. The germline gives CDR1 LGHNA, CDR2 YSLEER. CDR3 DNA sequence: TGCGCCAGCAGCCGCGGGAGTTACAATGAGCAGTTCTTC. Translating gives CASSRGSYNEQFF.

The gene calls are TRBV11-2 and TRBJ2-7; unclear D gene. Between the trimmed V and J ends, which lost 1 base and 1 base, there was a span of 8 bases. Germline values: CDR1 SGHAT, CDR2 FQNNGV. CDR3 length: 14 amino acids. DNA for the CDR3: TGTGCCAGCAGCTTAGCGCGTTATTCCTACGAGCAGTACTTC. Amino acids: CASSLARYSYEQYF.

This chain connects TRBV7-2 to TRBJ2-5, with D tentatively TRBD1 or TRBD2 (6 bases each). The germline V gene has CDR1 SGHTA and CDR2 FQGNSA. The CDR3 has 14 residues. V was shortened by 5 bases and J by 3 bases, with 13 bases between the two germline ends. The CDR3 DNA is TGTGCCAGCAGCCCCCGGAGGGGGGAAGAGACCCAGTACTTC. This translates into CASSPRRGEETQYF.

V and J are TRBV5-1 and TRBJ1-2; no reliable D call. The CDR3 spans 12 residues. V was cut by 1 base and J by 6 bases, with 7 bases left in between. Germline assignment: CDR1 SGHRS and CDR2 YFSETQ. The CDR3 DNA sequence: TGCGCCAGCAGCTTGTTTGGGGATGGCTACACCTTC. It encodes CASSLFGDGYTF.

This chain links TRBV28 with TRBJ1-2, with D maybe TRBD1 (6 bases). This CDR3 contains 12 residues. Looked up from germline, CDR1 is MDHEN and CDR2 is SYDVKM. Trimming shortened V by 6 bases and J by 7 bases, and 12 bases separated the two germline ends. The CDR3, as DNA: TGTGCCAGCAGGCCTACAGGGAGTGGCTACACCTTC. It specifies CASRPTGSGYTF.

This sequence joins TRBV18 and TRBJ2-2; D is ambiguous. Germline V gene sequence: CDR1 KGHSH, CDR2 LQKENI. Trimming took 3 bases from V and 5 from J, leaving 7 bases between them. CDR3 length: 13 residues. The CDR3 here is CASSPQATGELFF. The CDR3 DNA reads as TGTGCCAGCTCACCGCAGGCGACCGGGGAGCTGTTTTTT. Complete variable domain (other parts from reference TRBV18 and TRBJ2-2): NAGVMQNPRHLVRRRGQEARLRCSPMKGHSHVYWYRQLPEEGLKFMVYLQKENIIDESGMPKERFSAEFPKEGPSILRIQQVVRGDSAAYFCASSPQATGELFFGEGSRLTVL.

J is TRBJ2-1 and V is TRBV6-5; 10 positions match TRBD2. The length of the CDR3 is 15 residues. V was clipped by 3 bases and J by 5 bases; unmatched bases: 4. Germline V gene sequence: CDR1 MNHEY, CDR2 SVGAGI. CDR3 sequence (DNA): TGTGCCAGCAGTTATACCGGGACTAGCGACAATGAGCAGTTCTTC. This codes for CASSYTGTSDNEQFF.

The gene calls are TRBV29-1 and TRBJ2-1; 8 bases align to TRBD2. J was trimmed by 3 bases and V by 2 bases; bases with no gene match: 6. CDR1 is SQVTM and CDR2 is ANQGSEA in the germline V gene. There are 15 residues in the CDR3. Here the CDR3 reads CSVEKGSGDYNEQFF. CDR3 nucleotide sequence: TGCAGCGTTGAAAAAGGTAGCGGGGACTACAATGAGCAGTTCTTC.

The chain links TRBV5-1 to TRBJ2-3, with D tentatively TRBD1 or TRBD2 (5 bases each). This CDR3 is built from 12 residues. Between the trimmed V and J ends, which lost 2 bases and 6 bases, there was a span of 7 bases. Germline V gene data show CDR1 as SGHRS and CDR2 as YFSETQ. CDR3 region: CASSFEGDTQYF. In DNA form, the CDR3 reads TGCGCCAGCAGCTTTGAGGGGGATACGCAGTATTTT.